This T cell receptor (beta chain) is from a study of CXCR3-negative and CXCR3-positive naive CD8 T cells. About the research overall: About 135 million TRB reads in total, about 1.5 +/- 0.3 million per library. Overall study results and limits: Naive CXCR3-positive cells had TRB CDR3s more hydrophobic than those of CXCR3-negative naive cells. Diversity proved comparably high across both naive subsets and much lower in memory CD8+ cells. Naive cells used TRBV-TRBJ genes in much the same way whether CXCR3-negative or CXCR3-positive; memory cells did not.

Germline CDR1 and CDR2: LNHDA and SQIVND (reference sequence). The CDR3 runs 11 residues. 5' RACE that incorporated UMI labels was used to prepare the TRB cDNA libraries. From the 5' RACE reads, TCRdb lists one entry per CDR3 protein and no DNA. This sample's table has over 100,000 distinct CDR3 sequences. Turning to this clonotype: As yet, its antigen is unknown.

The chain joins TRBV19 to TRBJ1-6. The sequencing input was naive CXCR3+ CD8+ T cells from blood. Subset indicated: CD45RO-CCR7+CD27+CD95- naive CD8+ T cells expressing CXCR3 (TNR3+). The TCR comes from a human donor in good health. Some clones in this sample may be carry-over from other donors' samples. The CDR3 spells CASGHNSPLHF.